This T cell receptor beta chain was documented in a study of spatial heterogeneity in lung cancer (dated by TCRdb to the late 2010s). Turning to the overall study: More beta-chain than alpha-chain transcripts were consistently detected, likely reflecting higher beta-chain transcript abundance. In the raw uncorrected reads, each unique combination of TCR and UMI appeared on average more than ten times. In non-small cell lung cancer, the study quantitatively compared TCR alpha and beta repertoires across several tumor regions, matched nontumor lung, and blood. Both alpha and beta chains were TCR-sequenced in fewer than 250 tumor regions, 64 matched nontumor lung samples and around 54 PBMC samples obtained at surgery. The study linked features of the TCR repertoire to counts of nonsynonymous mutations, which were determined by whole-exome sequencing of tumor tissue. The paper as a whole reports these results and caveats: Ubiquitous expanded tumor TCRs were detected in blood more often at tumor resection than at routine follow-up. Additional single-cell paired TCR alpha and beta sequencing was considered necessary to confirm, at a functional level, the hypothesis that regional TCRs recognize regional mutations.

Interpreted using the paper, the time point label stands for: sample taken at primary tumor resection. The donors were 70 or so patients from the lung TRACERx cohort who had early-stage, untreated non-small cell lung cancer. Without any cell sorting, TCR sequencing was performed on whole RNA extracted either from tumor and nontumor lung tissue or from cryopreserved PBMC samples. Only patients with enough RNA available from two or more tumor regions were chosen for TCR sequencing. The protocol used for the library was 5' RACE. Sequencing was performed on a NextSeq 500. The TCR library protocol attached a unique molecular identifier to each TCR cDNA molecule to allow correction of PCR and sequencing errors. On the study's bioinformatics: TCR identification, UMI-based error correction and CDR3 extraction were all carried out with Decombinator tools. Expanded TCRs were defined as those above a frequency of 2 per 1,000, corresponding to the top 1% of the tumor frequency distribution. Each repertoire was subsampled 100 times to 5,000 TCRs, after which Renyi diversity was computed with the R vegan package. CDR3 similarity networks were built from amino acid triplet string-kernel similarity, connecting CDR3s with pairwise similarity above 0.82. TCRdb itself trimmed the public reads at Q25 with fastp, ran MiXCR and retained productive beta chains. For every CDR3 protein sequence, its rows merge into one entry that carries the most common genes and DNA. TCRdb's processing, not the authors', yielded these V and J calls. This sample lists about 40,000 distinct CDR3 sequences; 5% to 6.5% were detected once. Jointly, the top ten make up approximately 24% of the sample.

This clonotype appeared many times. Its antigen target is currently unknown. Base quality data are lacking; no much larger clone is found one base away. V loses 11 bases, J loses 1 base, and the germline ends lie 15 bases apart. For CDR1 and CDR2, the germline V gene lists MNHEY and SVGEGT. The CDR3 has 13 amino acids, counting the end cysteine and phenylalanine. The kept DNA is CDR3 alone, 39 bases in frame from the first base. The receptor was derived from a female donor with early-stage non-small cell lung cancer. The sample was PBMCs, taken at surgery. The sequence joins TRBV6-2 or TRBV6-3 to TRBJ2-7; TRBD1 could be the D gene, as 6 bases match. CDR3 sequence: CASLPTGSYEQYF. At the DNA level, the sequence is TGTGCCTCCCTACCCACAGGGTCCTACGAGCAGTACTTC.